This T cell receptor (beta chain) was captured by sequencing in a study of control samples from healthy donors and cancer patients. Germline V lookup: CDR1 MNHEY, CDR2 SVGAGI. This CDR3 region has 16 residues. Between the trimmed V and J ends, which lost 0 bases and 3 bases, there was a span of 15 bases. Some clones are missing from TCRdb's copy, which holds only in-frame ones; the method was immunoSEQ multiplex PCR. This table holds some 100,000 clones, roughly 88% found once. The origin of this receptor is a man aged 25 to 40 in good health. The chain employs TRBV6-5 and TRBJ2-7; unclear D gene. Sequencing input: blood. CDR3 nucleotide sequence: TGTGCCAGCAGTTACTCTCTCGTGGAAGACGACTACGAGCAGTACTTC. Protein sequence: CASSYSLVEDDYEQYF.